This TCR beta chain was profiled in a study of identical twins. There are many counts of this clonotype. TCRdb reanalysed the 5' RACE reads using MiXCR and keeps one entry per CDR3 protein. The top ten clones hold around 1.6% of a sample with just under 650,000 distinct CDR3 sequences, under 8.5% of them seen once. CDR3 size: 12 residues. Trimming took off 6 bases at V and 8 bases at J, with 10 bases between the two ends. This same sample was also part of a study on yellow fever vaccine responses in identical twins.

The TCR comes from a woman aged 18-29 years in good health. The chain uses TRBV12-3 or TRBV12-4 and TRBJ2-2; no clear D. Material for sequencing was PBMCs. The CDR3 DNA reads TGTGCCAGCAGCTGGACCGCTGGGGAGCTGTTTTTT. Amino acid sequence: CASSWTAGELFF.